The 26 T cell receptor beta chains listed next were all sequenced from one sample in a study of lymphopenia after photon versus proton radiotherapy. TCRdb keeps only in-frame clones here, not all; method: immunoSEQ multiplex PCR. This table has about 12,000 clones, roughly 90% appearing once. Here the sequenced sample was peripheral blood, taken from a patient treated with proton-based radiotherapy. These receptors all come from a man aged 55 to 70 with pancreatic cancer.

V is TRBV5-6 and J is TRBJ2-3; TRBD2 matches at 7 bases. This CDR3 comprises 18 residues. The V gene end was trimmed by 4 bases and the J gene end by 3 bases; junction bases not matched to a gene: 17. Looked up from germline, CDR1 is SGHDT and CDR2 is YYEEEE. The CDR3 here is CASSPRHRGEAGTDTQYF. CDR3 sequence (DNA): TGTGCCAGCAGCCCCCGACATCGGGGGGAGGCCGGAACAGATACGCAGTATTTT.

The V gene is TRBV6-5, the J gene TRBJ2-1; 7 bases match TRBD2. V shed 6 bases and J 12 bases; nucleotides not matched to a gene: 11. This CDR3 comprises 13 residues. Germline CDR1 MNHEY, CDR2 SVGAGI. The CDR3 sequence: CASSERRERGQFF. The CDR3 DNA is TGTGCCAGCAGCGAACGGCGGGAGCGGGGGCAGTTCTTC.

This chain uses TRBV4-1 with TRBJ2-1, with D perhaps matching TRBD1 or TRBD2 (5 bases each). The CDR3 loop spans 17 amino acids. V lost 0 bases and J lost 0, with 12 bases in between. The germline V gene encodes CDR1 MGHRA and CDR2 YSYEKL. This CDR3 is CASSQDEGYSSYNEQFF. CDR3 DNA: TGCGCCAGCAGCCAAGACGAGGGGTATAGCTCCTACAATGAGCAGTTCTTC.

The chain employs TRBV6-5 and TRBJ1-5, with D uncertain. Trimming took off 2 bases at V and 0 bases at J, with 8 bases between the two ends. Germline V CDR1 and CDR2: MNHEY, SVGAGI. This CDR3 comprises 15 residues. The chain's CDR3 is CASSYSQTSNQPQHF. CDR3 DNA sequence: TGTGCCAGCAGTTACAGCCAGACTAGCAATCAGCCCCAGCATTTT.

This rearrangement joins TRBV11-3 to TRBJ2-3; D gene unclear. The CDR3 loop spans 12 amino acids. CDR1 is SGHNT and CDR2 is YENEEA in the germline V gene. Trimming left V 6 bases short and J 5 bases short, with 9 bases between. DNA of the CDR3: TGTGCCAGCAGTTCAGGCATAGATACGCAGTATTTT. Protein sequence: CASSSGIDTQYF.

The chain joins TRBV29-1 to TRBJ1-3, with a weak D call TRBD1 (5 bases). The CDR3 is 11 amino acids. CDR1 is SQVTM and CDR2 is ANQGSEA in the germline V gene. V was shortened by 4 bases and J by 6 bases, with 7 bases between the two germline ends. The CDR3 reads CSVAGLNTIYF. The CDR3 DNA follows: TGCAGCGTTGCAGGGTTAAACACCATATATTTT.

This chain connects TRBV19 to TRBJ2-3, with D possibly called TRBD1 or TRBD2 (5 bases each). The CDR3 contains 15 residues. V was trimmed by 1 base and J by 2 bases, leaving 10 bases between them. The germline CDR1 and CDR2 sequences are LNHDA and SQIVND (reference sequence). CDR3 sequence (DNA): TGTGCCAGTAGTATAGGTGGGACGGCCACAGATACGCAGTATTTT. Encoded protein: CASSIGGTATDTQYF. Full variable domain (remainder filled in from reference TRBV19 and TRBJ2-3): DGGITQSPKYLFRKEGQNVTLSCEQNLNHDAMYWYRQDPGQGLRLIYYSQIVNDFQKGDIAEGYSVSREKKESFPLTVTSAQKNPTAFYLCASSIGGTATDTQYFGPGTRLTVL.

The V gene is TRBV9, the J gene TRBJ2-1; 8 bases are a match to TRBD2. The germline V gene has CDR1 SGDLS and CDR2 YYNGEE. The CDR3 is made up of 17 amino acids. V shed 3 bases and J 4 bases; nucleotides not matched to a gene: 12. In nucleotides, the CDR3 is TGTGCCAGCAGCGCCCCACGGTTGCGGGAGGTGTACAATGAGCAGTTCTTC. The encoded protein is CASSAPRLREVYNEQFF.

The CDR3 sequence is CASSSLSGNTIYF. The CDR3 region has the DNA TGTGCCAGCAGTTCCCTCTCTGGAAACACCATATATTTT. The rearrangement links TRBV27 to TRBJ1-3; no definite D call. This CDR3 is 13 amino acids long. The V and J ends lost 4 bases and 0 bases respectively, with 4 bases between them. CDR1 and CDR2 from the germline V gene are MNHEY and SMNVEV (reference sequence).

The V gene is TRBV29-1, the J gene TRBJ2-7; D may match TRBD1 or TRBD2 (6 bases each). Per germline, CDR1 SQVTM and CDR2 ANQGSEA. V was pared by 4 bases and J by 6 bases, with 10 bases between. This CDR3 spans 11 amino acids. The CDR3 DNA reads TGCAGCGTTGTTAAGGGGGGCGAGCAGTACTTC. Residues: CSVVKGGEQYF.

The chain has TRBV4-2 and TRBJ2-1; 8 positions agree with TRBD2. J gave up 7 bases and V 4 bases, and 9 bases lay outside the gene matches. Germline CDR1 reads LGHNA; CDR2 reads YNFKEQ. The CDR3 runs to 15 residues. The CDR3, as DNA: TGTGCCAGCAGCCCTAGGACTAGCTCGAGGAATGAGCAGTTCTTC. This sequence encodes CASSPRTSSRNEQFF.

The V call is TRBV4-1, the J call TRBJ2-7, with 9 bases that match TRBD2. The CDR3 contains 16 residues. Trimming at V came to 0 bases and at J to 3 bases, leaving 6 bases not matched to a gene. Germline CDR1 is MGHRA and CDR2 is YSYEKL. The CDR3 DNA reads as TGCGCCAGCAGCCAAGATCTAGCGGGAAACCTCTACGAGCAGTACTTC. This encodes CASSQDLAGNLYEQYF.

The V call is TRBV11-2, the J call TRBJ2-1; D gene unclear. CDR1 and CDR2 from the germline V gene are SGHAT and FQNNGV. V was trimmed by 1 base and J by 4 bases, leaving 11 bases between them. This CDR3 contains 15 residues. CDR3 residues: CASSLGEWMYNEQFF. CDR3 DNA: TGTGCCAGCAGCTTAGGTGAGTGGATGTACAATGAGCAGTTCTTC.

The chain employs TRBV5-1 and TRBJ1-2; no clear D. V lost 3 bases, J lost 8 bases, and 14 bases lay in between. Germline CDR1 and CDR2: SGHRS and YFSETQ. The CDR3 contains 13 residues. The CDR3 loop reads CASSSTGESGYTF. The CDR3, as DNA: TGCGCCAGCAGCTCTACCGGTGAAAGCGGCTACACCTTC.

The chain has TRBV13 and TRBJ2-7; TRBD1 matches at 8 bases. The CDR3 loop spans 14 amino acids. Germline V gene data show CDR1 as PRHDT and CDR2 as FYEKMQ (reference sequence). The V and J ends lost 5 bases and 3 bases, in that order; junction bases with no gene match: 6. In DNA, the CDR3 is TGTGCCAGCAGCCGCGGACAGGGCAACTACGAGCAGTACTTC. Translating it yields CASSRGQGNYEQYF.

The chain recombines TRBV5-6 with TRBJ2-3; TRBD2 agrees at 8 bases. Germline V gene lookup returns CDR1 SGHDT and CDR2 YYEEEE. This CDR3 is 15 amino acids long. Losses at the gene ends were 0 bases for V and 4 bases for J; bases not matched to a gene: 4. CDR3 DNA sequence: TGTGCCAGCAGCTTGGGGGCTAGCGGGTCAGATACGCAGTATTTT. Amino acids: CASSLGASGSDTQYF.

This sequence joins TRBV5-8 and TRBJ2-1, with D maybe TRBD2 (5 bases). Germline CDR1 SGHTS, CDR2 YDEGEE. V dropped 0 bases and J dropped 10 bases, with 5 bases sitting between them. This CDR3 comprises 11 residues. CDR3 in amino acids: CASSLVAEQFF. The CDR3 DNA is TGTGCCAGCAGCTTGGTAGCGGAGCAGTTCTTC.

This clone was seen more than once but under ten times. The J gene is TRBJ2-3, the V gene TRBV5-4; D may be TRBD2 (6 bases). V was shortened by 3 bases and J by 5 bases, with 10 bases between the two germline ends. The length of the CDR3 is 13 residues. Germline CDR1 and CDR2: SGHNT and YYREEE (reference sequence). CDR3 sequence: CASSSAGLDTQYF. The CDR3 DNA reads TGTGCCAGCAGCTCGGCGGGGTTAGATACGCAGTATTTT. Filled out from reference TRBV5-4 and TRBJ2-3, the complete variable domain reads ETGVTQSPTHLIKTRGQQVTLRCSSQSGHNTVSWYQQALGQGPQFIFQYYREEENGRGNFPPRFSGLQFPNYSSELNVNALELDDSALYLCASSSAGLDTQYFGPGTRLTVL.

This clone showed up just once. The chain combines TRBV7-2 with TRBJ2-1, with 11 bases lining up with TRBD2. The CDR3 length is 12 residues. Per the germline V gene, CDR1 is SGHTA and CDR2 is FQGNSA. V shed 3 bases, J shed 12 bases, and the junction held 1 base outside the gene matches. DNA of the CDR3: TGTGCCAGCAGCTTGACTAGCGGGGTGCAGTTCTTC. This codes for CASSLTSGVQFF.

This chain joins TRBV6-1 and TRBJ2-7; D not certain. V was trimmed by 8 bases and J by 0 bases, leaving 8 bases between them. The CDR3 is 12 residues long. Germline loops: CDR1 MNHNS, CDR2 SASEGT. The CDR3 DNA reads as TGTGCCAGCGATGATCGCTCCTACGAGCAGTACTTC. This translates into CASDDRSYEQYF.

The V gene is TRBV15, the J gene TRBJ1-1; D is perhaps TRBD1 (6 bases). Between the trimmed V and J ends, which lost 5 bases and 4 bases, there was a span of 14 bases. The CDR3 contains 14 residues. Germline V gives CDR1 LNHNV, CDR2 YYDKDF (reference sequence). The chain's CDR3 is CATSLKQGGTEAFF. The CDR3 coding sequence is TGTGCCACCAGCCTAAAACAGGGTGGCACTGAAGCTTTCTTT. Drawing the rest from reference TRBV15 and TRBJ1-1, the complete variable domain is DAMVIQNPRYQVTQFGKPVTLSCSQTLNHNVMYWYQQKSSQAPKLLFHYYDKDFNNEADTPDNFQSRRPNTSFCFLDIRSPGLGDTAMYLCATSLKQGGTEAFFGQGTRLTVV.

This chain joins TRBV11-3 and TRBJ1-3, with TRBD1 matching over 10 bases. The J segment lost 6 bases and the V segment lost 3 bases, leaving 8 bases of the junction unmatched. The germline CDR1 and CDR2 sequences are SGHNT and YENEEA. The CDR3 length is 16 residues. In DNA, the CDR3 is TGTGCCAGCAGCTTTTCCTCCGGGACAGGGGAAAACACCATATATTTT. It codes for CASSFSSGTGENTIYF. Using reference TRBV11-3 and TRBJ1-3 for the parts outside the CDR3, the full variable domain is EAGVVQSPRYKIIEKKQPVAFWCNPISGHNTLYWYLQNLGQGPELLIRYENEEAVDDSQLPKDRFSAERLKGVDSTLKIQPAELGDSAVYLCASSFSSGTGENTIYFGEGSWLTVV.

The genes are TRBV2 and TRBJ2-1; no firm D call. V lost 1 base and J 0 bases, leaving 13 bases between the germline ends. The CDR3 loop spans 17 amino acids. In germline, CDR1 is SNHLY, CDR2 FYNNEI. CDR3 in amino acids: CASSEGRITSSYNEQFF. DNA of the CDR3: TGTGCCAGCAGTGAAGGTAGGATAACCAGCTCCTACAATGAGCAGTTCTTC.

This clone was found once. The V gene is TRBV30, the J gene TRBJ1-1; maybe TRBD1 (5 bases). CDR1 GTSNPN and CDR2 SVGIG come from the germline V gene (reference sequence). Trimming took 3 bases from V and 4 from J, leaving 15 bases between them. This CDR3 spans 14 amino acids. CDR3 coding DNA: TGTGCCTGGAGACTCCCGGGACTGCTCACTGAAGCTTTCTTT. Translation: CAWRLPGLLTEAFF.

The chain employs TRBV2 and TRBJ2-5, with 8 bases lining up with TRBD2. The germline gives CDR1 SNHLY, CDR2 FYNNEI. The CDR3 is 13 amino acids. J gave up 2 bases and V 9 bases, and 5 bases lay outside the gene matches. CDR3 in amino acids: CASRSGRQETQYF. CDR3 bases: TGTGCCAGTCGAAGCGGGAGACAAGAGACCCAGTACTTC. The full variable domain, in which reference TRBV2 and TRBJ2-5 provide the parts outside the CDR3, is EPEVTQTPSHQVTQMGQEVILRCVPISNHLYFYWYRQILGQKVEFLVSFYNNEISEKSEIFDDQFSVERPDGSNFTLKIRSTKLEDSAMYFCASRSGRQETQYFGPGTRLLVL.

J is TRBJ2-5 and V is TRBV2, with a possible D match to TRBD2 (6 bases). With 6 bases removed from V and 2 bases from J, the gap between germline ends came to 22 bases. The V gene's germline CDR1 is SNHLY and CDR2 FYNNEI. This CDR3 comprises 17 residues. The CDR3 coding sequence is TGTGCCAGCAGCGCCGGGACTCTACCTCGGGGACAAGAGACCCAGTACTTC. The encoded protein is CASSAGTLPRGQETQYF.